This T cell receptor beta chain was recorded in a study of monozygotic twins with inflammatory bowel disease. Notes on the study in general: Repertoire similarity matched across concordant and discordant twins, perhaps owing to limited power. Twins with IBD were found to have lower TCRbeta diversity (inverse Simpson) than healthy co-twins. Distinguishing T cell subtypes was not possible.

After skipping T cell sorting, the authors isolated total RNA from whole blood. TCRdb reanalyzed the 5' RACE reads, giving one entry per CDR3 protein sequence and no DNA. The repertoire table contains fewer than 450,000 distinct CDR3 sequences. About this clonotype itself: Its matching antigen is unknown.

CDR3 length: 18 residues. Per germline, CDR1 SGHTS and CDR2 YDEGEE. The sequencing sample was made of blood. The rearrangement joins TRBV5-8 to TRBJ2-5; TCRdb's assignment of TRBD1 cannot be checked, as there is no DNA. This TCR was recovered from a human donor with ulcerative colitis or Crohn's disease, or a healthy co-twin of an affected twin (not recorded which). CDR3 residues: CASSRSIFSGRRKETQYF.